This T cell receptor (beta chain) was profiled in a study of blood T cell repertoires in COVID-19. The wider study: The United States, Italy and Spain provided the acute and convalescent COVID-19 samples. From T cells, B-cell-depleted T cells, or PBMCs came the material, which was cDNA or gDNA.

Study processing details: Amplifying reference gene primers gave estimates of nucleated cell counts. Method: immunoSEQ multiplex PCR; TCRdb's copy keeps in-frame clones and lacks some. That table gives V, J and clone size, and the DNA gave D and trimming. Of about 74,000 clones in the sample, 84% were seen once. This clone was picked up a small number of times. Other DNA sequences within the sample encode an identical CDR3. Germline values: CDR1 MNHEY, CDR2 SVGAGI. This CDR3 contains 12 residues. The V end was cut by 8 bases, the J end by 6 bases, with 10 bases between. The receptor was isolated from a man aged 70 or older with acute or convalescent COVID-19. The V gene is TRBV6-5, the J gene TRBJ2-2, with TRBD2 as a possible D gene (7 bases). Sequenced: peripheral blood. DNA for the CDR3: TGTGCCAGCGTGGGGGGGCCCGGGGAGCTGTTTTTT. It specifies CASVGGPGELFF.